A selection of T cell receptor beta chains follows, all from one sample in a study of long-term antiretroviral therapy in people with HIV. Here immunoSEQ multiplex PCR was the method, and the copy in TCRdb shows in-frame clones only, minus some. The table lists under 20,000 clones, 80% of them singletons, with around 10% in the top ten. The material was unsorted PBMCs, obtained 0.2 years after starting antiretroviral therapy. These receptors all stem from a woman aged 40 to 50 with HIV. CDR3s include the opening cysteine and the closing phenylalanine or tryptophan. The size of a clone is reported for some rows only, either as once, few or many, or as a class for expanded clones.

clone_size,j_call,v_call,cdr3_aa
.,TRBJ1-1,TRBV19,CASSIGATTDTEAFF
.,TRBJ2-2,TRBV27,CASRGTSGVNTGELFF
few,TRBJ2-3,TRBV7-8,CASSFPRGLAGVQGLDTQYF
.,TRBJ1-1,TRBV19,CASSVRGADTEAFF
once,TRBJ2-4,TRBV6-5,CASSPFLLAKNIQYF
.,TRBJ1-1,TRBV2,CASSANSGRATEAFF
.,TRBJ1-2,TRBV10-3,CAISKPGQGIYGYTF
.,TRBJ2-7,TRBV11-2,CASSPQPISYEQYF
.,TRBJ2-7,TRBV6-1,CASSEERGNRGYEQYF
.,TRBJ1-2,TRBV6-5,CASKGATGEVRGYTF
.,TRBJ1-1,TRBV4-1,CASSQVLGVGTTEAFF
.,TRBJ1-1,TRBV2,CASSEVEDEAFF
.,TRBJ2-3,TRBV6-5,CATRGSGDVGTQYF
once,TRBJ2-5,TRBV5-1,CASSLAVAGGDQETQYF
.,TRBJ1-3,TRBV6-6,CASWGGTGNTIYF
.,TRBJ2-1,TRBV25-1,CASSRRDTDSNYNEQFF
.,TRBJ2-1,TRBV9,CASSVAPGSSYNEQFF
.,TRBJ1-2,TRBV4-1,CASSQGAESNYGYTF
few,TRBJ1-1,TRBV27,CASSLGDRGLTEAFF
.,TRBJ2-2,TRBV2,CASSEENTGELFF
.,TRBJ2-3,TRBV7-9,CANGTGGSDTQYF
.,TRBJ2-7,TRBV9,CASSVAQTGYEQYF
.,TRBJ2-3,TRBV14,CASSHGVGTDTQYF
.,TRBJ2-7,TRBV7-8,CASSLGTRINEQYF
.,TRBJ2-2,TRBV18,CASSRVNTGELFF
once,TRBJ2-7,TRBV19,CASSTLPGTGISYEQYF
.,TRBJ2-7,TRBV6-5,CASSWTGLSYEQYF
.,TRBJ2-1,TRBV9,CASSVGAAGGENEQFF
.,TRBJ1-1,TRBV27,CASRTGPSEAFF
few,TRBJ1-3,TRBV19,CASSIFRGRGNTIYF
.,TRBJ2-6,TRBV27,CASSSPSSGANVLTF
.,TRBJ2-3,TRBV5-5,CASTGEARDSQLGGTQYF
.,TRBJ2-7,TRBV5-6,CASSVQGEEYF
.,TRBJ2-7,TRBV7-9,CASSPSEGGDTGWEQYF
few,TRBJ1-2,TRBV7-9,CASSLGGTGILDGYTF
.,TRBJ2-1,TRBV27,CASSLLERVYNEQFF
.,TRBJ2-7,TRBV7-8,CASSLGGTGAAYEQYF
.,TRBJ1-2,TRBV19,CASSIRTAPYGYTF
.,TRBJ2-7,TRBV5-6,CASSLMAVPYEQYF
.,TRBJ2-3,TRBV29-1,CSSDLRDSDTQYF
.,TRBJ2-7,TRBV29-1,CSVELRDRRYEQYF